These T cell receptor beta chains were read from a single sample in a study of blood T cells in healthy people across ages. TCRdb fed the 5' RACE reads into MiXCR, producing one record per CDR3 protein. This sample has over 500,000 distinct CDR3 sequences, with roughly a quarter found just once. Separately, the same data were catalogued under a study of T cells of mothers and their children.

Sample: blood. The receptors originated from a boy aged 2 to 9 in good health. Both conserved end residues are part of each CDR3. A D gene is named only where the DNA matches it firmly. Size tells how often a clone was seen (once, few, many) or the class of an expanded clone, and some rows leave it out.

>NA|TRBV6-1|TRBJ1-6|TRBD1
TGTGCCAGCAGCTTTGACAGGGCGAAGAATTCACCCCTCCACTTT
CASSFDRAKNSPLHF
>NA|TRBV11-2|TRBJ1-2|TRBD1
TGTGCCAGCAGCGCGCGGGACAGGCCGATCTATGGCTACACCTTC
CASSARDRPIYGYTF
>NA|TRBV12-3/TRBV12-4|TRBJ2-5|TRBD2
TGTGCCAGCAGCTTACGGACTAGCGGGAACCAAGAGACCCAGTACTTC
CASSLRTSGNQETQYF
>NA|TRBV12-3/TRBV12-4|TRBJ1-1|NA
TGTGCCAGCAGTTTTCGGGCTGAAGCTTTCTTT
CASSFRAEAFF
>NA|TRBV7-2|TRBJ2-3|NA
TGTGCCAGCAGCTTAGGACCGATATCTAGCACAGATACGCAGTATTTT
CASSLGPISSTDTQYF
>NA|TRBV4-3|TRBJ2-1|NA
TGCGCCAGCAGCCGCAACCCGGACGGCTACAATGAGCAGTTCTTC
CASSRNPDGYNEQFF
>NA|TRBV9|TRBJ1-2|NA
TGTGCCAGCAGCGTAGAGTTGCACCCCTATGGCTACACCTTC
CASSVELHPYGYTF
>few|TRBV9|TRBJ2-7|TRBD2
TGTGCCAGCAGCGTCGGACTAGCGGACTCCTACGAGCAGTACTTC
CASSVGLADSYEQYF
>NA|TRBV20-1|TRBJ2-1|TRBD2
TGCAGGGCGGGGGGCCCCTACAATGAGCAGTTCTTC
CRAGGPYNEQFF
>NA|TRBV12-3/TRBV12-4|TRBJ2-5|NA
TGTGCCAGCAGTTCCGGGCGGTCCCAAGAGACCCAGTACTTC
CASSSGRSQETQYF
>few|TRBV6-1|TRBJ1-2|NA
TGTGCCAGCAGCGGGCAGTCGCCCTATGGCTACACCTTC
CASSGQSPYGYTF
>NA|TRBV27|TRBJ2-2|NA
TGTGCCAGCAGTTTAACTCCTACGAACACCGGGGAGCTGTTTTTT
CASSLTPTNTGELFF
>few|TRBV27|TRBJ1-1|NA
TGTGCCAGCAGCGCCGGGACAAGGAACACTGAAGCTTTCTTT
CASSAGTRNTEAFF
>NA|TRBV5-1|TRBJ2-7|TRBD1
TGCGCCAGCAGCAGACGACAGGGGAGCTCCTACGAGCAGTACTTC
CASSRRQGSSYEQYF
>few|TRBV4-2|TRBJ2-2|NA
TGTGCCAGCAGCCACGCCCTAGGCGGGGAGCTGTTTTTT
CASSHALGGELFF
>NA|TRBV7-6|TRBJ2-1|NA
TGTGCCAGCAGCACCCCCAGGGGGCTTGCGGGAGGAGATGAGCAGTTCTTC
CASSTPRGLAGGDEQFF
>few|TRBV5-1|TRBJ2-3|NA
TGCGCCAGCAGCTTGGGGGAACCAGATACGCAGTATTTT
CASSLGEPDTQYF
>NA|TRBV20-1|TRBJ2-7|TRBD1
TGCAGTGCTGGGGGACAGTCAATCCTTACCTACGAGCAGTACTTC
CSAGGQSILTYEQYF
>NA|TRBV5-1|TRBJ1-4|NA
TGCGCCAGCAGCTTAGAGCAAGCCAATAATGAAAAACTGTTTTTT
CASSLEQANNEKLFF
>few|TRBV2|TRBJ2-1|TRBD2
TGTGCCAGCAGTGAGCTAGCGGGGGTGTCCTACAATGAGCAGTTCTTC
CASSELAGVSYNEQFF
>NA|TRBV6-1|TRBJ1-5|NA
TGTGCCAGCAGTGAAGGGCAGAACAATCAGCCCCAGCATTTT
CASSEGQNNQPQHF
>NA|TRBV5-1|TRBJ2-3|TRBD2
TGCGCCAGCAGCTCGCCAAGCGGGGGGCTTTCCCCCACAGATACGCAGTATTTT
CASSSPSGGLSPTDTQYF
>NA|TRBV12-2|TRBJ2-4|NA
TGTGCAAGTCGCTTAAGAGGGACCATTCAGTACTTC
CASRLRGTIQYF
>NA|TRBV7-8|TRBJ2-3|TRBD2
TGTGCCAGCAGACCGGGACTAGCGGGGGGTTGGCCTGGCACAGATACGCAGTATTTT
CASRPGLAGGWPGTDTQYF
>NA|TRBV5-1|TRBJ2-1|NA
TGCGCCAGCAGTTCCGGGGCCGGCTCCTACAATGAGCAGTTCTTC
CASSSGAGSYNEQFF
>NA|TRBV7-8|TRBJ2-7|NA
TGTGCCAGCAGCTCCCGAGGTGGAGCGGGACACTACGAGCAGTACTTC
CASSSRGGAGHYEQYF
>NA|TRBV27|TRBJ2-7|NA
TGTGCCACCCGGTCGACTCCTTACGAGCAGTACTTC
CATRSTPYEQYF
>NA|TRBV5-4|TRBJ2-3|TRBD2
TGTGCCAGCAGCTCTAGACTAGCGCCCAGCACAGATACGCAGTATTTT
CASSSRLAPSTDTQYF
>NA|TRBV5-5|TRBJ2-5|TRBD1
TGTGCCAGCAGCCCTATGGGACAGCTCCAAGAGACCCAGTACTTC
CASSPMGQLQETQYF
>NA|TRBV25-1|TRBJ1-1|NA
TGTGCCAGCAGTGACGGGATTCCGAACACTGAAGCTTTCTTT
CASSDGIPNTEAFF
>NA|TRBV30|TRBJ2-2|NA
TGTGCCTGGAACTTAGGCGGAATGAACACCGGGGAGCTGTTTTTT
CAWNLGGMNTGELFF
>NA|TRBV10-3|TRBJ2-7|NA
TGTGCCATCAGCGTTTCACAAGGGGTAGGGTCCTACGAGCAGTACTTC
CAISVSQGVGSYEQYF
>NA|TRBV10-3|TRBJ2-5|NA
TGTGCCATCAGTGAAGGGACACTCAAAAAGGAGACCCAGTACTTC
CAISEGTLKKETQYF
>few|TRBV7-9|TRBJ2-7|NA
TGTGCCAGCAGCTTAGAGGGCCCCTGGGCGGGGCCCTCGTACGAGCAGTACTTC
CASSLEGPWAGPSYEQYF
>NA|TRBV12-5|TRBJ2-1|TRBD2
TGTGCTAGTGGTCGGCTAGCGGGGGGGCCTCGCTCCTACAATGAGCAGTTCTTC
CASGRLAGGPRSYNEQFF
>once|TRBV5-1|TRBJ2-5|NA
TGCGCCAGCAGCTCGGGAGCCTCGCGCGAGACCCAGTACTTC
CASSSGASRETQYF
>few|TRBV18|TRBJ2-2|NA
TGTGCCAGCTCAGGGGACACCTACACCGGGGAGCTGTTTTTT
CASSGDTYTGELFF
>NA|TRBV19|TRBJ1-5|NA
TGTGCCAGTAGTATAAGTAGAAATCAGCCCCAGCATTTT
CASSISRNQPQHF
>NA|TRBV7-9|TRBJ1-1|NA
TGTGCCAGCAGCTTAGCAGTCCGGAACAACCCTGAAGCTTTCTTT
CASSLAVRNNPEAFF
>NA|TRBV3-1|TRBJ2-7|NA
TGTGCCAGCAGCCAAGGGCTCCAGACAGGTACCCGCTCCTACGAGCAGTACTTC
CASSQGLQTGTRSYEQYF
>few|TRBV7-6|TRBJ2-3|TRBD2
TGTGCCAGCAGCTCACCCCGCCTAGCGGGATATAGCACAGATACGCAGTATTTT
CASSSPRLAGYSTDTQYF
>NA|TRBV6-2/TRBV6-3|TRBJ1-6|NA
TGTGCCAGCAGTGAGACAGAGCGGAAGACACCCCTCCACTTT
CASSETERKTPLHF
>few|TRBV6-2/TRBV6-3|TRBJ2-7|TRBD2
TGTGCCAGCAGTTACCCTGGGACTAGCGAGTTCTCCACCCCGTACGAGCAGTACTTC
CASSYPGTSEFSTPYEQYF
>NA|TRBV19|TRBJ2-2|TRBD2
TGTGCCAGTAGTATACCCAGCGGGGGGAACACCGGGGAGCTGTTTTTT
CASSIPSGGNTGELFF
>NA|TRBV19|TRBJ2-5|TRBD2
TGTGCCAGTAGTGGGACTAGCGGGGGCCAAGAGACCCAGTACTTC
CASSGTSGGQETQYF
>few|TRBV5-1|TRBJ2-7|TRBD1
TGCGCCAGCAGCTTGGCCCCGGGACAGGGGTTCCACGAGCAGTACTTC
CASSLAPGQGFHEQYF
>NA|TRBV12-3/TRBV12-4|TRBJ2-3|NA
TGTGCCAGCAGTTTAATGTCAGATACGCAGTATTTT
CASSLMSDTQYF
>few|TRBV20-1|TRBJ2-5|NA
TGCAGTGCTAGCGCGACTTCGGGGACCCAGTACTTC
CSASATSGTQYF
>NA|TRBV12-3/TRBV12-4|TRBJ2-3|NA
TGTGTCAGCCTGCAATCAGATACGCAGTATTTT
CVSLQSDTQYF
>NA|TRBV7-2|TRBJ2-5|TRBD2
TGTGCCAGCAGCTTGTCTAGCGGGAGGGAGACCCAGTACTTC
CASSLSSGRETQYF
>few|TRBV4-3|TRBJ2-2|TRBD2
TGCGCCAGCAGCCTCCGACTGGGGACTAGCGGGGCGCCGTTGTCCGGGGAGCTGTTTTTT
CASSLRLGTSGAPLSGELFF
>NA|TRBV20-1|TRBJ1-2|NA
TGCAGTGCCCGGATCCGAGGCGGGGGATATGGCTACACCTTC
CSARIRGGGYGYTF
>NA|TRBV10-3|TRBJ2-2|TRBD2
TGTGCCATCGAGGGTCGAGCGGGAGGGTTTTGCACCGGGGAGCTGTTTTTT
CAIEGRAGGFCTGELFF
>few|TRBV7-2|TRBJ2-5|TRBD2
TGTGCCAGCAGCTCGACTAGCGCCCAAGAGACCCAGTACTTC
CASSSTSAQETQYF
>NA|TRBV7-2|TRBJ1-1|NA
TGTGCCAGCAGCTTAAGTCCAGAGTACACTGAAGCTTTCTTT
CASSLSPEYTEAFF
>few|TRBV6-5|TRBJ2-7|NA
TGTGCCAGCAGGCATCAGGACAGCTACGAGCAGTACTTC
CASRHQDSYEQYF
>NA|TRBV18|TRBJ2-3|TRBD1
TGTGCCAGCTCGCCGGACAGGGGAAGCACAGATACGCAGTATTTT
CASSPDRGSTDTQYF
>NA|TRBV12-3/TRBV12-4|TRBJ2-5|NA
TGTGCCAGCAGTTTTGCACAGAAAGAGACCCAGTACTTC
CASSFAQKETQYF
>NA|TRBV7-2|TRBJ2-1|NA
TGTGCCAGCAGCTTCGCATATGAGCAGTTCTTC
CASSFAYEQFF